These 15 T cell receptor beta chains were sequenced from one sample in a study of T cell responses to AZD1222 COVID-19 vaccine. Produced via immunoSEQ multiplex PCR; TCRdb's table is partial and in-frame only. The repertoire holds 120,000 to 150,000 clones, with roughly 87% as singletons. This specimen consisted of peripheral blood, obtained 28 days after the second dose of the MenACWY control vaccine. All receptors come from an adult who received the MenACWY meningococcal vaccine as a control.

The gene calls are TRBV30 and TRBJ1-6; D might be TRBD1 (6 bases). The germline V gene has CDR1 GTSNPN and CDR2 SVGIG (reference sequence). The CDR3 contains 14 residues. V dropped 3 bases and J dropped 4 bases, with 10 bases sitting between them. The CDR3 DNA follows: TGTGCCTGGAGCGCTACAGGGTATAATTCACCCCTCCACTTT. Protein: CAWSATGYNSPLHF.

The CDR3 bases are TGTGCCAGCTCACCACAGGGCCTCTCAGGAAACACCATATATTTT. As protein: CASSPQGLSGNTIYF. V usage is TRBV18 and J usage is TRBJ1-3; no clear D gene. V lost 1 base, J lost 4 bases, and 11 bases lay in between. Germline V CDR1 and CDR2: KGHSH, LQKENI. This CDR3 is 15 amino acids long.

This chain joins TRBV6-6 and TRBJ1-4, with TRBD1 matching over 11 bases. In germline, CDR1 is MNHNY, CDR2 SVGAGI (reference sequence). V lost 6 bases and J lost 0; bases outside the gene matches: 3. This CDR3 is 16 amino acids long. CDR3 DNA: TGTGCCAGCAGAAGGGACAGGGGGACAACTAATGAAAAACTGTTTTTT. Protein: CASRRDRGTTNEKLFF.

The V and J genes are TRBV6-2 or TRBV6-3 and TRBJ1-1; tentatively, D is TRBD1 (5 bases). The V end was cut by 6 bases, the J end by 3 bases, with 11 bases between. CDR1 is MNHEY, CDR2 SVGEGT, per germline. The CDR3 has 13 residues. CDR3 DNA sequence: TGTGCCAGCAGCCGCAGGGCGTACACTGAAGCTTTCTTT. This translates into CASSRRAYTEAFF.

The V and J genes are TRBV7-2 and TRBJ1-3, with D maybe TRBD1 (5 bases). Trimming took off 3 bases at V and 0 bases at J, with 9 bases between the two ends. This CDR3 contains 15 residues. From germline, CDR1 is SGHTA and CDR2 FQGNSA. In DNA, the CDR3 is TGTGCCAGCAGCTTGGGACGTACCTCTGGAAACACCATATATTTT. Translation gives CASSLGRTSGNTIYF.

The J gene is TRBJ2-1, the V gene TRBV18; 8 nucleotides line up with TRBD1. CDR1 and CDR2 (germline): KGHSH, LQKENI. There are 13 residues in the CDR3. The junction had 3 bases not matched to a gene; V was cut back by 5 bases and J by 6 bases. CDR3 region: CASSRQGRNEQFF. The DNA for the CDR3 is TGTGCCAGCTCAAGACAGGGGCGCAATGAGCAGTTCTTC.

The genes are TRBV5-6 and TRBJ1-2, with D tentatively TRBD1 (6 bases). Trimming removed 4 bases from V and 5 bases from J, with 9 bases in between. This CDR3 has 12 residues. Per germline, CDR1 SGHDT and CDR2 YYEEEE. CDR3 DNA: TGTGCCAGCAGCCAGGGGAGGTATGGCTACACCTTC. Translation gives CASSQGRYGYTF.

The rearrangement uses TRBV11-3 and TRBJ2-7, with 11 bases identical to TRBD2. This CDR3 is 17 amino acids long. The junction had 7 bases not matched to a gene; V was cut back by 3 bases and J by 0 bases. The germline V gene encodes CDR1 SGHNT and CDR2 YENEEA. The CDR3 sequence is CASSFQPSGRSSYEQYF. For the CDR3, the DNA is TGTGCCAGCAGCTTCCAACCTAGCGGGAGGAGCTCCTACGAGCAGTACTTC.

To note about this clone: The junction differs from germline at one of its ends, possibly a read error. The rearrangement links TRBV6-6 to TRBJ1-1; D is ambiguous. Germline V gives CDR1 MNHNY, CDR2 SVGAGI (reference sequence). CDR3 length: 11 amino acids. The CDR3 region is CASSYGTEVFF. The DNA for the CDR3 is TGTGCCAGCAGTTACGGCACTGAAGTTTTCTTT.

V gene TRBV28 combines with J gene TRBJ1-4; D call uncertain. V gave up 2 bases and J gave up 4 bases, with 8 bases separating them. Germline V gene sequence: CDR1 MDHEN, CDR2 SYDVKM. The CDR3 length is 14 residues. The CDR3 spells CASSLIGNNEKLFF. The CDR3 DNA reads TGTGCCAGCAGTTTAATAGGAAATAATGAAAAACTGTTTTTT.

CDR3 region: CASSVASTDTQYF. Written as DNA, the CDR3 is TGTGCCAGCAGCGTAGCGAGCACAGATACGCAGTATTTT. The V call is TRBV9, the J call TRBJ2-3; D call uncertain. Germline CDR1 is SGDLS and CDR2 is YYNGEE. The CDR3 consists of 13 residues. Trimming removed 0 bases at V and 0 bases at J, with 2 bases between.

In this sample, this clone turned up once. The chain employs TRBV5-4 and TRBJ2-1; D is possibly TRBD1 (5 bases). The CDR3 spans 15 residues. Germline values: CDR1 SGHNT, CDR2 YYREEE (reference sequence). V was clipped by 1 base and J by 8 bases, with 16 bases between them. The CDR3 region is CASSLNVRDLYEQFF. CDR3 nucleotides: TGTGCCAGCAGCTTGAACGTCAGGGATCTTTATGAGCAGTTCTTC.

The chain recombines TRBV6-1 with TRBJ1-2; 7 bases are a match to TRBD1. Germline CDR1 is MNHNS and CDR2 is SASEGT. V dropped 0 bases and J dropped 6; count of bases not matched to a gene: 7. The CDR3 loop spans 15 amino acids. The CDR3 nucleotides are TGTGCCAGCAGTGAAGCGCTGGCAGGGGGGCATGGCTACACCTTC. As protein: CASSEALAGGHGYTF.

The chain links TRBV6-5 to TRBJ1-6; maybe TRBD1 (6 bases). The germline gives CDR1 MNHEY, CDR2 SVGAGI. The CDR3 spans 14 residues. V was clipped by 0 bases and J by 8 bases, with 8 bases between them. CDR3 in DNA: TGTGCCAGCAGTTACTCGACAGGTCATTCACCCCTCCACTTT. Translation: CASSYSTGHSPLHF.

A remark on this clone: Sequence at one end of the junction differs from germline and may be a read error. The chain joins TRBV28 to TRBJ2-7; 16 bases are a match to TRBD2. CDR3 length: 13 residues. Germline V gene sequence: CDR1 MDHEN, CDR2 SYDVKM. Written as DNA, the CDR3 is TGTGCCAGCAGGTCCGGGACTAGCGGGAGGGTAAGCTTC. It encodes CASRSGTSGRVSF.